The rows below give T cell receptor beta chains drawn from one sample of a study of radiation and T cells in renal cell carcinoma. Produced via immunoSEQ multiplex PCR; TCRdb's table is partial and in-frame only. The table has approximately 45,000 clones, roughly 84% seen once. Sequenced material: blood, taken from a patient whose treatment included radiotherapy and nephrectomy. These receptors originate from a woman between 65 and 79 years old with renal cell carcinoma. The CDR3 runs from the conserved cysteine through the conserved F or W. A D gene is named only where the DNA matches it firmly. Not all rows give a size; the values are once, few, many and, for expanded clones, a class.

J: TRBJ1-1
length: 13
D: -
size: few
V: TRBV6-1
CDR3: CASSEGGSTEAFF
DNA: TGTGCCAGCAGTGAAGGAGGATCCACTGAAGCTTTCTTT

J: TRBJ2-1
length: 18
D: TRBD2
size: -
V: TRBV7-3
CDR3: CASSFGTSGRSSYNEQFF
DNA: TGTGCCAGCAGCTTTGGGACTAGCGGGCGGAGCTCCTACAATGAGCAGTTCTTC

J: TRBJ2-3
length: 15
D: TRBD2
size: -
V: TRBV7-2
CDR3: CASRRTSGGINTQYF
DNA: TGTGCCAGCAGACGGACTAGCGGGGGAATAAATACGCAGTATTTT

J: TRBJ1-6
length: 13
D: -
size: once
V: TRBV29-1
CDR3: CSVGAGANSPLHF
DNA: TGCAGCGTGGGGGCAGGGGCTAATTCACCCCTCCACTTT

J: TRBJ1-5
length: 14
D: TRBD1
size: -
V: TRBV7-9
CDR3: CASSPGGTNQPQHF
DNA: TGTGCCAGCAGCCCAGGGGGGACGAATCAGCCCCAGCATTTT

J: TRBJ2-7
length: 13
D: -
size: -
V: TRBV6-5
CDR3: CASSQGALYEQYF
DNA: TGTGCCAGCAGCCAAGGGGCGCTCTACGAGCAGTACTTC

J: TRBJ2-7
length: 13
D: -
size: -
V: TRBV4-1
CDR3: CASSQERAYEQYF
DNA: TGCGCCAGCAGCCAAGAGAGAGCCTACGAGCAGTACTTC

J: TRBJ2-2
length: 16
D: -
size: -
V: TRBV6-1
CDR3: CASSVLGTANTGELFF
DNA: TGTGCCAGCAGTGTCTTAGGTACAGCGAACACCGGGGAGCTGTTTTTT

J: TRBJ2-7
length: 16
D: -
size: -
V: TRBV19
CDR3: CASSVGVRASSYEQYF
DNA: TGTGCCAGTAGTGTCGGGGTCCGGGCTTCCTCCTACGAGCAGTACTTC

J: TRBJ2-3
length: 15
D: -
size: -
V: TRBV4-1
CDR3: CASSQDDAITDTQYF
DNA: TGCGCCAGCAGCCAAGATGACGCAATCACAGATACGCAGTATTTT

J: TRBJ2-1
length: 14
D: TRBD2
size: -
V: TRBV27
CDR3: CASSPQGLANEQFF
DNA: TGTGCCAGCAGTCCGCAAGGACTAGCCAATGAGCAGTTCTTC

J: TRBJ1-1
length: 16
D: -
size: -
V: TRBV27
CDR3: CASSLSNRLMNTEAFF
DNA: TGTGCCAGCAGTTTATCGAACAGACTCATGAACACTGAAGCTTTCTTT

J: TRBJ1-6
length: 16
D: TRBD1
size: -
V: TRBV4-1
CDR3: CASSQDRGRYNSPLHF
DNA: TGCGCCAGCAGCCAGGACAGGGGCCGCTATAATTCACCCCTCCACTTT

J: TRBJ2-3
length: 16
D: TRBD2
size: -
V: TRBV5-1
CDR3: CASSLGLAGGTDTQYF
DNA: TGCGCCAGCAGCTTGGGTCTAGCGGGGGGCACAGATACGCAGTATTTT

J: TRBJ2-5
length: 14
D: -
size: few
V: TRBV4-1
CDR3: CASSHAMGRETQYF
DNA: TGCGCCAGCAGCCATGCGATGGGGCGAGAGACCCAGTACTTC

J: TRBJ1-1
length: 15
D: -
size: few
V: TRBV18
CDR3: CASSPPSGAHTEAFF
DNA: TGTGCCAGCTCACCACCGTCAGGGGCGCACACTGAAGCTTTCTTT

J: TRBJ2-1
length: 16
D: TRBD2
size: -
V: TRBV6-5
CDR3: CASSSIRLAGGREQFF
DNA: TGTGCCAGCAGTTCCATACGACTAGCGGGAGGAAGAGAGCAGTTCTTC

J: TRBJ2-3
length: 16
D: -
size: -
V: TRBV29-1
CDR3: CSVAGTSVRSTDTQYF
DNA: TGCAGCGTGGCCGGGACTTCTGTTCGGAGCACAGATACGCAGTATTTT

J: TRBJ1-1
length: 14
D: TRBD1
size: -
V: TRBV19
CDR3: CASSIFGTGDEAFF
DNA: TGTGCCAGTAGTATCTTCGGGACAGGGGATGAAGCTTTCTTT

J: TRBJ2-2
length: 15
D: -
size: -
V: TRBV18
CDR3: CASSLGNANTGELFF
DNA: TGTGCCAGCTCACTCGGCAACGCGAACACCGGGGAGCTGTTTTTT

J: TRBJ2-7
length: 14
D: -
size: -
V: TRBV6-6
CDR3: CASRPWGANYEQYF
DNA: TGTGCCAGCAGACCCTGGGGAGCTAACTACGAGCAGTACTTC

J: TRBJ1-2
length: 15
D: TRBD1
size: -
V: TRBV10-3
CDR3: CAISESTGGDYGYTF
DNA: TGTGCCATCAGTGAGTCTACAGGGGGCGACTATGGCTACACCTTC

J: TRBJ2-5
length: 14
D: -
size: -
V: TRBV7-6
CDR3: CASSRRGDQETQYF
DNA: TGTGCCAGCAGCCGGAGGGGGGATCAAGAGACCCAGTACTTC

J: TRBJ2-7
length: 11
D: -
size: once
V: TRBV20-1
CDR3: CSARAGDEQYF
DNA: TGCAGTGCTAGGGCAGGGGACGAGCAGTACTTC

J: TRBJ1-4
length: 16
D: -
size: -
V: TRBV5-1
CDR3: CASSPGTGPPNEKLFF
DNA: TGCGCCAGCAGCCCGGGTACAGGCCCACCTAATGAAAAACTGTTTTTT

J: TRBJ2-7
length: 13
D: -
size: -
V: TRBV5-1
CDR3: CASSSAATYEQYF
DNA: TGCGCCAGCAGCTCCGCGGCTACCTACGAGCAGTACTTC

J: TRBJ2-7
length: 13
D: TRBD1
size: -
V: TRBV2
CDR3: CASRETGNDEQYF
DNA: TGTGCCAGCAGGGAGACAGGGAATGACGAGCAGTACTTC

J: TRBJ1-1
length: 14
D: -
size: -
V: TRBV19
CDR3: CASSKRTVNTEAFF
DNA: TGTGCCAGTAGTAAGCGGACAGTCAACACTGAAGCTTTCTTT

J: TRBJ1-2
length: 13
D: -
size: -
V: TRBV12-5
CDR3: CASGLGPRGGYTF
DNA: TGTGCTAGTGGTTTGGGCCCGCGGGGTGGCTACACCTTC

J: TRBJ1-4
length: 13
D: -
size: -
V: TRBV7-9
CDR3: CASSPPWEGKLFF
DNA: TGTGCCAGCAGCCCACCATGGGAAGGAAAACTGTTTTTT